Listed below are T cell receptor beta chains from one sample, sequenced in a study of T-cell memory formation after mild COVID-19. TCRdb re-derived calls from the 5' RACE reads in MiXCR, one entry per CDR3 protein. The sample shows nearly 200,000 distinct CDR3 sequences, 15% to 20% of them seen only once. Sequencing input: PBMCs or a T cell subset sorted from them (not recorded which). Receptors originate from an adult woman who had mild COVID-19 (a few samples of this study predate the infection). Cell type and time point are not known. Each CDR3 is given with its conserved first and last residue. The order of the fields is J gene, CDR3 length, V gene, CDR3 protein.

TRBJ2-1	17	TRBV7-8	CASSTTDSRHSYNEQFF
TRBJ1-6	10	TRBV24-1	CATSPSPLHF
TRBJ1-2	12	TRBV9	CASSPANYGYTF
TRBJ1-2	15	TRBV30	CAWSPLGGHNYGYTF
TRBJ1-2	13	TRBV27	CASGEMRGSGYTF
TRBJ2-7	14	TRBV5-4	CASSLGRDSYEQYF
TRBJ2-2	16	TRBV5-1	CASSLNVPRTGQGLFF
TRBJ1-2	13	TRBV20-1	CSATGTANYGYTF
TRBJ1-6	14	TRBV30	CAWSAGPYNSPLHF
TRBJ1-3	15	TRBV4-2	CASSLDLNGGNTIYF
TRBJ2-7	16	TRBV27	CASSWDGSATTYEQYF
TRBJ2-7	16	TRBV18	CASSPNPGPSSYEQYF
TRBJ2-5	14	TRBV15	CATSGNRGGETQYF
TRBJ1-5	14	TRBV12-3/TRBV12-4	CASNGQYSNQPQHF
TRBJ2-5	15	TRBV4-2	CASSQEGGLQETQYF
TRBJ2-2	14	TRBV20-1	CSATRQGRTGELFF
TRBJ2-7	15	TRBV12-3/TRBV12-4	CASSLGGTGTYEQYF
TRBJ2-3	16	TRBV2	CASSEGTSRRTDTQYF
TRBJ1-6	15	TRBV2	CASRVQGIGNSPLHF
TRBJ1-2	13	TRBV20-1	CSATNRGVYGYTF
TRBJ1-1	13	TRBV7-2	CASTKIGNTEAFF
TRBJ1-1	12	TRBV20-1	CSAEASPVEAFF
TRBJ2-3	15	TRBV4-1	CASSKTGGGTDTQYF
TRBJ2-1	17	TRBV7-2	CASSGRGAGDSYNEQFF
TRBJ1-6	14	TRBV5-6	CASSSRDLNSPLHF
TRBJ2-3	14	TRBV19	CASSPGQRTDTQYF
TRBJ2-5	18	TRBV18	CASSPAYTGTSGQETQYF
TRBJ2-2	16	TRBV4-2	CASSYSSGGNTGELFF
TRBJ2-3	14	TRBV20-1	CSARAGGSTDTQYF